This TCR beta chain was profiled in a study of post-analysis software for immune sequencing data. Overall study: Multiple sclerosis in the patients followed relapsing-remitting, secondary progressive and progressive-relapsing courses.

The authors incorporated unique molecular identifiers into the TCR beta cDNA libraries. The source material, 1 to 10 million T cells, gave rise to about 490,000 cDNA molecules. TCRdb re-called the PCR reads with MiXCR, one entry per CDR3 protein. The sample lists about 820,000 distinct CDR3 sequences, 53% seen once, with about 4.8% in the top ten. Points from the study as a whole: Significantly decreased normalized Chao1 diversity was recorded for multiple sclerosis patients relative to controls. When patients were compared with controls, 5 or 6 TRBV segments were more frequent, TRBV5-6, TRBV5-1 and TRBV20-1 among them.

The CDR3 length is 17 residues. The germline V gene has CDR1 MGHRA and CDR2 YSYEKL. With V trimmed by 4 bases and J by 2 bases, 9 bases remained unmatched. As to this clonotype: Its specificity is not known.

The sequence came from a girl aged 5-17 years with multiple sclerosis. The sample was blood. The chain recombines TRBV4-1 with TRBJ1-5, with 9 bases identical to TRBD1. CDR3 region: CASSPQQGAGRNQPQHF. The CDR3 DNA is TGCGCCAGCAGCCCCCAACAGGGGGCGGGACGCAATCAGCCCCAGCATTTT.